A single sample is the source of the 19 T cell receptor beta chains below, sequenced in a study of CD8 T cells in ankylosing spondylitis. TCRdb fed the 5' RACE reads into MiXCR, producing one record per CDR3 protein. Of 250,000 or so distinct CDR3 sequences listed, over 9.5% are singletons. The sample was blood, either unsorted or a sorted T cell fraction (not recorded which). The receptors were sampled from a male donor with ankylosing spondylitis or in good health (not recorded which).

The sample holds many counts of this clonotype. The chain uses TRBV7-9 and TRBJ2-2, with a weak D call TRBD2 (5 bases). This CDR3 has 15 residues. Trimming shortened V by 3 bases and J by 4 bases, and 12 bases separated the two germline ends. The V gene's germline CDR1 is SEHNR and CDR2 FQNEAQ (reference sequence). CDR3 in DNA: TGTGCCAGCAGCTTGGAACTGGCGGGCACCGGGGAGCTGTTTTTT. It codes for CASSLELAGTGELFF.

The chain combines TRBV6-5 with TRBJ2-3; possibly TRBD1 for D (6 bases). The CDR3 runs 15 residues. The V gene lost 6 bases and the J gene lost 5 bases, with 18 bases spanning the gap. CDR1 and CDR2 from the germline V gene are MNHEY and SVGAGI. The DNA for the CDR3 is TGTGCCAGCAGGCCGGGAAGTCAGGGGCTAGATACGCAGTATTTT. It codes for CASRPGSQGLDTQYF.

This clonotype was counted at least ten times. The chain links TRBV12-3 or TRBV12-4 to TRBJ2-3; D unclear. Trimming shortened V by 5 bases and J by 11 bases, and 8 bases separated the two germline ends. This CDR3 is 10 amino acids long. The CDR3 region is CASSSLVQYF. In nucleotides, the CDR3 is TGTGCCAGCAGTAGTTTGGTGCAGTATTTT.

This clonotype was observed a handful of times. This chain joins TRBV7-9 and TRBJ2-7; 8 bases are a match to TRBD1. Per the germline V gene, CDR1 is SEHNR and CDR2 is FQNEAQ (reference sequence). With 5 bases clipped from V and 5 bases from J, the junction kept 2 bases outside the gene matches. CDR3 length equals 12 residues. The chain's CDR3 is CASSGQGNEQYF. The CDR3 DNA sequence: TGTGCCAGCAGCGGACAGGGAAACGAGCAGTACTTC.

Regarding this clonotype: Given a much more abundant clone one base away, this may be a read error. The CDR3 carries no conserved terminal phenylalanine or tryptophan, so it likely arises from a read error. The rearrangement uses TRBV20-1 and TRBJ1-1; TRBD1 might be the D (6 bases). With 3 bases removed from V and 10 bases from J, the gap between germline ends came to 9 bases. The CDR3 loop spans 10 amino acids. Germline lookup yields CDR1 DFQATT and CDR2 SNEGSKA (reference sequence). This CDR3 reads CSASEGGAFL. The CDR3 nucleotides read TGCAGTGCTAGTGAAGGGGGAGCTTTCCTT.

This clonotype has a handful of counts. This rearrangement joins TRBV6-1 to TRBJ1-2, with TRBD1 matching over 7 bases. V lost 6 bases, J lost 14 bases, and 24 bases stayed unmatched. This CDR3 is 16 amino acids long. From germline, CDR1 is MNHNS and CDR2 SASEGT. CDR3 nucleotides: TGTGCCAGCAGCCTCACAGGGGATCGAGCGGGACGGTTTTCGACCTTC. Its protein is CASSLTGDRAGRFSTF.

This clonotype was detected many times. The genes are TRBV12-3 or TRBV12-4 and TRBJ2-5; 9 bases map to TRBD2. After removal of 6 bases from V and 2 bases from J, the junction contained 7 bases not matched to a gene. The CDR3 runs to 15 residues. CDR3 loop: CASSNSGGRQETQYF. CDR3 nucleotides: TGTGCCAGCAGCAATAGCGGGGGCCGGCAAGAGACCCAGTACTTC.

The J gene is TRBJ2-3, the V gene TRBV4-1; D is perhaps TRBD2 (7 bases). Trimming took 0 bases from V and 4 from J, leaving 20 bases between them. Germline CDR1 is MGHRA and CDR2 is YSYEKL. CDR3 size: 18 residues. CDR3 coding DNA: TGCGCCAGCAGCCAAGATCCCCGCGGAGGGGGGGCCGCAGATACGCAGTATTTT. This sequence encodes CASSQDPRGGGAADTQYF.

In its sample, this clonotype was seen many times. V is TRBV5-1 and J is TRBJ2-7, with 8 bases identical to TRBD2. The CDR3 covers 15 residues. V shed 0 bases, J shed 1 base, and the junction held 3 bases outside the gene matches. Germline assignment: CDR1 SGHRS and CDR2 YFSETQ. CDR3 coding DNA: TGCGCCAGCAGCTTGGGGACTAGCCATTCCTACGAGCAGTACTTC. It encodes CASSLGTSHSYEQYF. The full variable domain, completed using reference TRBV5-1 and TRBJ2-7, is KAGVTQTPRYLIKTRGQQVTLSCSPISGHRSVSWYQQTPGQGLQFLFEYFSETQRNKGNFPGRFSGRQFSNSRSEMNVSTLELGDSALYLCASSLGTSHSYEQYFGPGTRLTVT.

The genes are TRBV11-3 and TRBJ2-7, with TRBD1 identical over 7 bases. Per the germline V gene, CDR1 is SGHNT and CDR2 is YENEEA. The CDR3 is 15 residues long. Trimming took 4 bases from V and 3 from J; bases not matched to a gene: 9. CDR3 sequence: CASSSRQGAGYEQYF. The CDR3 nucleotides are TGTGCCAGCAGCTCCCGACAGGGAGCAGGCTACGAGCAGTACTTC.

There are a few counts of this clonotype. The chain joins TRBV6-5 to TRBJ1-1; TRBD1 is a possible D gene (5 bases). The CDR3 is made up of 14 amino acids. Trimming pared 4 bases from V and 1 base from J, leaving 10 bases between. Germline V gene data show CDR1 as MNHEY and CDR2 as SVGAGI. In DNA form, the CDR3 reads TGTGCCAGCAGTTCGCGGGGACCGAACACTGAAGCTTTCTTT. Translation gives CASSSRGPNTEAFF.

This clonotype occurred many times. V and J are TRBV2 and TRBJ2-3, with TRBD2 matching over 13 bases. V trimming: 6 bases; J trimming: 3 bases; junction bases outside the gene matches: 6. This CDR3 has 16 residues. CDR1 is SNHLY and CDR2 is FYNNEI in the germline V gene. The CDR3 DNA reads as TGTGCCAGCAGGGGAAGGACTAGCGGGAGTACAGATACGCAGTATTTT. It yields the protein CASRGRTSGSTDTQYF. The whole variable domain, filled in from reference TRBV2 and TRBJ2-3, reads EPEVTQTPSHQVTQMGQEVILRCVPISNHLYFYWYRQILGQKVEFLVSFYNNEISEKSEIFDDQFSVERPDGSNFTLKIRSTKLEDSAMYFCASRGRTSGSTDTQYFGPGTRLTVL.

In this sample, this clonotype turned up many times. The rearrangement joins TRBV29-1 to TRBJ2-3; no definite D call. This CDR3 has 9 residues. Germline CDR1 SQVTM, CDR2 ANQGSEA. V lost 0 bases, J lost 8 bases, and 0 bases lay in between. CDR3 nucleotide sequence: TGCAGCGTTGAAGATACGCAGTATTTT. Translated: CSVEDTQYF.

In its sample, this clonotype was seen many times. The chain employs TRBV5-6 and TRBJ1-1, with a possible D match to TRBD1 (6 bases). The germline gives CDR1 SGHDT, CDR2 YYEEEE. The CDR3 consists of 17 residues. Between the trimmed V and J ends, which lost 4 bases and 0 bases, there was a span of 19 bases. CDR3 sequence reads: CASSPQPRQVMNTEAFF. Written as DNA, the CDR3 is TGTGCCAGCAGCCCGCAACCCCGACAGGTAATGAACACTGAAGCTTTCTTT.

The rearrangement links TRBV7-9 to TRBJ2-2; D not certain. The CDR3 spans 11 residues. The V gene's germline CDR1 is SEHNR and CDR2 FQNEAQ (reference sequence). The ends were cut back, 1 base at V and 10 bases at J, with 4 bases in the middle. The CDR3 sequence: CASSLGPELFF. CDR3 DNA: TGTGCCAGCAGCTTAGGACCGGAGCTGTTTTTT.

This clonotype was observed a handful of times. This chain links TRBV5-1 with TRBJ2-5; 8 nucleotides line up with TRBD2. The CDR3 consists of 15 residues. The V segment lost 0 bases and the J segment 5 bases; nucleotides outside the gene matches: 6. Germline assignment: CDR1 SGHRS and CDR2 YFSETQ. CDR3 sequence reads: CASSLAGGESETQYF. The CDR3 DNA follows: TGCGCCAGCAGCTTGGCCGGGGGGGAGTCGGAGACCCAGTACTTC. The full variable domain, its missing parts supplied by reference TRBV5-1 and TRBJ2-5, is KAGVTQTPRYLIKTRGQQVTLSCSPISGHRSVSWYQQTPGQGLQFLFEYFSETQRNKGNFPGRFSGRQFSNSRSEMNVSTLELGDSALYLCASSLAGGESETQYFGPGTRLLVL.

This clonotype occurred many times. This chain connects TRBV5-5 to TRBJ1-6; TRBD1 matches at 8 bases. The germline V gene encodes CDR1 SGHKS and CDR2 YYEKEE (reference sequence). There are 15 residues in the CDR3. J lost 7 bases, V lost 3 bases, and 6 bases had no gene match. CDR3 region: CASSWGQAQNSPLHF. CDR3 DNA sequence: TGTGCCAGCAGCTGGGGACAGGCTCAAAATTCACCCCTCCACTTT. Supplemented by reference TRBV5-5 and TRBJ1-6, the full variable domain reads DAGVTQSPTHLIKTRGQQVTLRCSPISGHKSVSWYQQVLGQGPQFIFQYYEKEERGRGNFPDRFSARQFPNYSSELNVNALLLGDSALYLCASSWGQAQNSPLHFGNGTRLTVT.

The table lists this clonotype with many counts. This sequence joins TRBV6-1 and TRBJ1-1; 8 bases are shared with TRBD1. The junction had 4 bases not matched to a gene; V was cut back by 5 bases and J by 5 bases. Per germline, CDR1 MNHNS and CDR2 SASEGT. The CDR3 is made up of 13 amino acids. DNA of the CDR3: TGTGCCAGCAGTAGACAGGGGTGGACTGAAGCTTTCTTT. Amino acids: CASSRQGWTEAFF.

The chain joins TRBV20-1 to TRBJ2-1; 7 bases are shared with TRBD2. Germline V lookup: CDR1 DFQATT, CDR2 SNEGSKA (reference sequence). V lost 5 bases, J lost 8 bases, and 15 bases stayed unmatched. The CDR3 consists of 15 residues. The CDR3 sequence: CSALMGLAVGDEQFF. CDR3 DNA sequence: TGCAGTGCTCTCATGGGGCTAGCGGTGGGGGATGAGCAGTTCTTC.